Listed below are T cell receptor beta chains from one sample, sequenced in a study of control samples from healthy donors and cancer patients. Profiled with immunoSEQ multiplex PCR; TCRdb holds only in-frame clones, not every one. The sample lists approximately 84,000 clones; roughly 78% were seen once. The sequencing sample was made of blood. These receptors came from a woman aged 60-75 years in good health. CDR3s include the opening cysteine and the closing phenylalanine or tryptophan. Fields, in order: clone size, V gene, J gene, D gene, CDR3 DNA, CDR3 protein. A D gene is named only where the DNA matches it firmly. Size is omitted from some rows. Given values are once, few, many or a class for expanded clones.

>once|TRBV27|TRBJ1-4|TRBD1
TGTGCCAGCAGGAGGACAGGGCTTAATGAAAAACTGTTTTTT
CASRRTGLNEKLFF
>once|TRBV10-1|TRBJ1-1|TRBD1
TGCGCCAGCACCCGGGACAGGGCCCCGAACACTGAAGCTTTCTTT
CASTRDRAPNTEAFF
>.|TRBV7-9|TRBJ2-3|TRBD1
TGTGCCAGCAGCTCACAAATGATCGGGACAGCCCACCATTTT
CASSSQMIGTAHHF
>.|TRBV6-2/TRBV6-3|TRBJ2-5|TRBD2
TGTGCCAGCAGTTACCGGCAGGAGCGGGGACTAGCGGGGGGGCCGGGAGAGACCCAGTACTTC
CASSYRQERGLAGGPGETQYF
>.|TRBV27|TRBJ2-7|.
TGTGCCAGCAGCTTTAGACAGTTCCCTACCGCCTACGAGCAGTACTTC
CASSFRQFPTAYEQYF
>.|TRBV6-5|TRBJ2-2|.
TGTGCCAGCAGTTACTCACAGCCCGGGTTCGAAGGGCTGTTTTTT
CASSYSQPGFEGLFF
>.|TRBV27|TRBJ2-7|.
TGTGCCAGCAGTGAAGCCACTTACGAGCAGTACTTC
CASSEATYEQYF
>.|TRBV2|TRBJ1-5|TRBD1
TGTGCCAGCAGCGCACTGACCAGGGGGCTACGCAATCAGCCCCAGCATTTT
CASSALTRGLRNQPQHF
>.|TRBV5-4|TRBJ1-1|TRBD1
TGTGCCAGCAGCTTGATAGCAGGGGGCACTGAAGCTTTCTTT
CASSLIAGGTEAFF
>.|TRBV11-3|TRBJ2-1|.
TGTGCCAGCAGCTACAACTTCTTACGGGCCCTTAGCTCCTACAATGAGCAGTTCTTC
CASSYNFLRALSSYNEQFF
>.|TRBV12-5|TRBJ1-5|TRBD1
TGTGCTAGTGGGCAACAGGGGGTTCAGCCCCAGCATTTT
CASGQQGVQPQHF
>.|TRBV21-1|TRBJ2-5|.
TGTGCCAGCAGCAAAGTAGAGAAGGGTGAGAAGACCCAGTACTTC
CASSKVEKGEKTQYF
>.|TRBV19|TRBJ1-4|.
TGTGCCAGTAAGAGTGATAATGAAAAACTGTTTTTT
CASKSDNEKLFF
>few|TRBV7-6|TRBJ2-7|TRBD1
TGTGCCAGCAGCTTAGACAGGGGCCTCTCCTACGAGCAGTACTTC
CASSLDRGLSYEQYF
>.|TRBV6-2/TRBV6-3|TRBJ2-3|TRBD2
TGTGCCAGCAGTTACTCGACGTCACTAGCGAGCACAGATACGCAGTATTTT
CASSYSTSLASTDTQYF
>.|TRBV18|TRBJ1-6|TRBD1
TGTGCCAGCTCACCACCCCGCAGGGGGTCTTATTCACCCCTCCACTTT
CASSPPRRGSYSPLHF
>.|TRBV6-6|TRBJ2-7|TRBD1
TGTGCCAGCAGTGACGGACAGGGAGTCTACGAGCAGTACTTC
CASSDGQGVYEQYF
>.|TRBV19|TRBJ1-1|TRBD1
TGTGCCAGTATTGGGGACAGCGGTAGGACTGAAGCTTTCTTT
CASIGDSGRTEAFF
>.|TRBV15|TRBJ2-2|.
TGTGCCACCAGCAGAGAGGCGGGTTCGGGGAAGCTGTTTTTT
CATSREAGSGKLFF
>.|TRBV7-2|TRBJ1-2|TRBD1
TGTGCCAGCAGCTCCTCAGGGGGCATAGGTGGCTACACCTTC
CASSSSGGIGGYTF
>.|TRBV4-1|TRBJ1-2|TRBD1
TGCGCCAGCAGTACCCTATACAGGGGGCCTACCTATGGCTACACCTTC
CASSTLYRGPTYGYTF
>.|TRBV28|TRBJ2-7|TRBD1
TGTGCCAGCAGTCTACAGAGGGGGCTGTTGGAGCAGTACTTC
CASSLQRGLLEQYF
>.|TRBV6-5|TRBJ2-7|.
TGTGCCAGCAGAGGGGGATTTACAAGCTCCTACGAGCAGTACTTC
CASRGGFTSSYEQYF
>few|TRBV6-5|TRBJ2-1|TRBD2
TGTGCCAGCAGTAGAACTAGCGGGCCGTACAATGAGCAGTTCTTC
CASSRTSGPYNEQFF
>.|TRBV7-2|TRBJ2-3|.
TGTGCCAGCAGCCCAACGCGACCTCAGTCGCCGCAGTATTTT
CASSPTRPQSPQYF
>few|TRBV6-5|TRBJ1-3|.
TGTGCCAGCAGTCCCTCTGGAAACACCATATATTTT
CASSPSGNTIYF
>.|TRBV28|TRBJ1-4|.
TGTGCCAGCAGTTTACCCGGTACTAATGAAAAACTGTTTTTT
CASSLPGTNEKLFF
>.|TRBV29-1|TRBJ2-7|.
TGCAGCGTGTCCTCGGGGGTCTACGAGCAGTACTTC
CSVSSGVYEQYF
>.|TRBV6-5|TRBJ1-2|.
TGTGCCAGTAAGACCCCGGGAGGCGGCGGCTACACCTTC
CASKTPGGGGYTF
>.|TRBV25-1|TRBJ2-5|.
TGTGCCAGCAGTATGGGACCCCAAGAGACCCAGTACTTC
CASSMGPQETQYF
>.|TRBV11-2|TRBJ2-2|.
TGTGCCAGCAGGGCTCTTAAGACCGGGGAGCTGTTTTTT
CASRALKTGELFF
>.|TRBV2|TRBJ2-1|TRBD2
TGTGCCAGCAAGGGACGGGAGGTACGGGACAATGAGCAGTTCTTC
CASKGREVRDNEQFF
>.|TRBV11-2|TRBJ1-2|TRBD1
TGTGCCAGCAGCCAAAGGACAGGGGACTATGGCTACACCTTC
CASSQRTGDYGYTF
>.|TRBV28|TRBJ2-1|TRBD2
TGTGCCAGCAGGGGAGCGGGAGGTGTGTATGAGCAGTTCTTC
CASRGAGGVYEQFF
>.|TRBV29-1|TRBJ1-1|.
TGCAGCGCCCGATGGGGGGACACTGAAGCTTTCTTT
CSARWGDTEAFF
>few|TRBV18|TRBJ2-7|TRBD2
TGTGCCAGCTCACCACGGGGACTAGCGGGAGTTGGGCACGAGCAGTACTTC
CASSPRGLAGVGHEQYF
>.|TRBV19|TRBJ2-1|.
TGTGCCAGTAAAGCGTTTGCGAAGACCTCCTACAATGAGCAGTTCTTC
CASKAFAKTSYNEQFF
>.|TRBV20-1|TRBJ2-7|TRBD2
TGCAGTGCTAGTGGCCTAGCGGGAGGAAAAGCCTACGAGCAGTACTTC
CSASGLAGGKAYEQYF
>.|TRBV27|TRBJ1-5|TRBD1
TGTGCCAGCAGTTCCGGGACAGGGGGCAATCAGCCCCAGCATTTT
CASSSGTGGNQPQHF
>.|TRBV5-5|TRBJ2-7|.
TGTGCCAGCAGCTTGGCGGACCGGGGGTTCAGCTCCTACGAGCAGTACTTC
CASSLADRGFSSYEQYF
>.|TRBV12-3/TRBV12-4|TRBJ1-3|TRBD1
TGTGCCAGCACCGGACAGGGGAGAAACACCATATATTTT
CASTGQGRNTIYF
>.|TRBV9|TRBJ2-2|TRBD1
TGTGCCAGCAGCGCACCGGGACAGGGTGTTTCCGGGGAGCTGTTTTTT
CASSAPGQGVSGELFF
>.|TRBV19|TRBJ1-2|.
TGTGCCAGTAGTATGGGGCGGAGGAACTATGGCTACACCTTC
CASSMGRRNYGYTF
>.|TRBV28|TRBJ2-1|TRBD1
TGTGCCAGCAGGGGGACAGGGACCAGCGAGCAGTTCTTC
CASRGTGTSEQFF
>.|TRBV6-6|TRBJ2-3|.
TGTGCCAGCAGTTCCTTCAGCACAGATACGCAGTATTTT
CASSSFSTDTQYF